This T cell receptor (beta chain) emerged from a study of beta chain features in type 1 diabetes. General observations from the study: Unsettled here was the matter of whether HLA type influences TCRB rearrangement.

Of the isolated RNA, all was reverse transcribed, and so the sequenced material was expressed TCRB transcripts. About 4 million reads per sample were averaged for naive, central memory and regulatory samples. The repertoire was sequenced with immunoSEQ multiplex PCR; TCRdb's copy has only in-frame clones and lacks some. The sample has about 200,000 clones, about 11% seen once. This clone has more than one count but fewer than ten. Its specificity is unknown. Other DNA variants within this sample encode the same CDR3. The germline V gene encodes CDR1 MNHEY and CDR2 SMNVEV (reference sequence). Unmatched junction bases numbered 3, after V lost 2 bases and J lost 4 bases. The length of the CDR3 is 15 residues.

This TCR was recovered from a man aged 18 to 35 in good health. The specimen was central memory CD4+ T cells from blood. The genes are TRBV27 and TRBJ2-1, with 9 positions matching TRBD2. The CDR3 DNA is TGTGCCAGCAGTTTACTGGCGGGGGGGTACAATGAGCAGTTCTTC. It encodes CASSLLAGGYNEQFF.